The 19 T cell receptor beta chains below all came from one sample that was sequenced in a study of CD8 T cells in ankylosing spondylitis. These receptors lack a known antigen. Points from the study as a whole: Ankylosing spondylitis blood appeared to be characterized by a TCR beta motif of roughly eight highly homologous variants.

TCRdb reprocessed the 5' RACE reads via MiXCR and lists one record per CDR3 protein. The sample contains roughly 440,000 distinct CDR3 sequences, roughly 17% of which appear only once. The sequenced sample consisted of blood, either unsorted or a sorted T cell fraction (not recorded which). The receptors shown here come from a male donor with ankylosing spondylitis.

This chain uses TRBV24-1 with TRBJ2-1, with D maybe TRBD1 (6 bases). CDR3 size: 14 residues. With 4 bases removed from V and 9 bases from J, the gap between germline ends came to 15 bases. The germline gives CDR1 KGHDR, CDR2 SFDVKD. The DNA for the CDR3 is TGTGCCACCAGTGACAGGGACACGGGGTTTGAGCAGTTCTTC. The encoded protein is CATSDRDTGFEQFF.

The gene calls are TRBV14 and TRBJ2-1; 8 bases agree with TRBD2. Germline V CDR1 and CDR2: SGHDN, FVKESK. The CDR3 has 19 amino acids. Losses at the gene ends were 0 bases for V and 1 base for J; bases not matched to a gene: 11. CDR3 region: CASSQDRLAGLRSYNEQFF. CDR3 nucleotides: TGTGCCAGCAGCCAAGATCGTTTAGCGGGGCTAAGATCCTACAATGAGCAGTTCTTC.

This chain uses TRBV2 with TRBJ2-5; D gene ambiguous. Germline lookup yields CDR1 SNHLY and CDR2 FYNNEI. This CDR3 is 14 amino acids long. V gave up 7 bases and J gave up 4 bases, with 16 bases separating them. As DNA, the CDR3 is TGTGCCAGCAACCCCGTCGTGAGGTTAGAGACCCAGTACTTC. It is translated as CASNPVVRLETQYF.

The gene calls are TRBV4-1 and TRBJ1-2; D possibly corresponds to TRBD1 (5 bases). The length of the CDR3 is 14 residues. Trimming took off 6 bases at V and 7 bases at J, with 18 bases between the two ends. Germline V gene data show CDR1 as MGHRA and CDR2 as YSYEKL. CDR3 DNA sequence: TGCGCCAGCAGACACCCGCTAGAAGGGGCTGGCTACACCTTC. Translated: CASRHPLEGAGYTF.

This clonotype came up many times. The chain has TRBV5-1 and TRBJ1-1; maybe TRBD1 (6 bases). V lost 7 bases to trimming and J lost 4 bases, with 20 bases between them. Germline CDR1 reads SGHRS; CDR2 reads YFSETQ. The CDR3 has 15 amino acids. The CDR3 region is CASRSSVQGTTEAFF. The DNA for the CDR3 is TGCGCCAGCCGCTCCAGCGTACAGGGAACCACTGAAGCTTTCTTT.

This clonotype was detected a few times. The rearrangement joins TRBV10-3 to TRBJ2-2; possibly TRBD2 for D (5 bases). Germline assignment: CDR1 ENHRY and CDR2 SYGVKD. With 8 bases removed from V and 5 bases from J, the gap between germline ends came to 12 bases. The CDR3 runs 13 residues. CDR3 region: CAIAGGLTGELFF. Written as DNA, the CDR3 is TGTGCCATCGCTGGCGGGTTAACCGGGGAGCTGTTTTTT.

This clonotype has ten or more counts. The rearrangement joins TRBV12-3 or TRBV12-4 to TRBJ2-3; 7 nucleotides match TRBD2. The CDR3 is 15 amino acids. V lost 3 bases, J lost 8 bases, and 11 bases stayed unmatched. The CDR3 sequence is CASSFVASGDRTQYF. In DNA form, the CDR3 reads TGTGCCAGCAGTTTTGTGGCTAGCGGAGACCGTACGCAGTATTTT.

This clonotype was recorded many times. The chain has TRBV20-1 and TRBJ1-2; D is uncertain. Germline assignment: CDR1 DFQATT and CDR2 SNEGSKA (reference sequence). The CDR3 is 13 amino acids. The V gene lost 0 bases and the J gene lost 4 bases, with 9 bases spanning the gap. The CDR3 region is CSARDRPLYGYTF. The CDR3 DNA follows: TGCAGTGCTAGAGATCGGCCTCTCTATGGCTACACCTTC.

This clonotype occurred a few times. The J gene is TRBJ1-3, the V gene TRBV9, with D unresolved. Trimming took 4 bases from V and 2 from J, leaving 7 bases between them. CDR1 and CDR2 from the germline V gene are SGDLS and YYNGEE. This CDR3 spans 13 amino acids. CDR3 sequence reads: CASSSAPGNTIYF. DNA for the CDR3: TGTGCCAGCAGCTCCGCCCCTGGAAACACCATATATTTT.

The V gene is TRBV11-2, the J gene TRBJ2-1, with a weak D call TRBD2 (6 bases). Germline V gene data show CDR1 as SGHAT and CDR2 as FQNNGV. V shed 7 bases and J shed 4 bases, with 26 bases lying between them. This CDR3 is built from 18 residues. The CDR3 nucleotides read TGTGCCAGCATCCCAAAGTCAGGTGGGGGGTCCAAATACAATGAGCAGTTCTTC. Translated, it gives CASIPKSGGGSKYNEQFF.

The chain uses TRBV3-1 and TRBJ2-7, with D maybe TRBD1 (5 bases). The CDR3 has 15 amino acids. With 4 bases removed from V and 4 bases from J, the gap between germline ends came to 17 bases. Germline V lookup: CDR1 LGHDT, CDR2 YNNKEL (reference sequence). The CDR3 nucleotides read TGTGCCAGCAGCCCCCTGGCCAAAGGGGTATACGAGCAGTACTTC. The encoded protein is CASSPLAKGVYEQYF.

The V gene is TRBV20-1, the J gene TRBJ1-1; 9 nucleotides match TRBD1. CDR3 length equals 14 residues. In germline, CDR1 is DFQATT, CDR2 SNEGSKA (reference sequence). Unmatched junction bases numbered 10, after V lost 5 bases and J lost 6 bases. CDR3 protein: CSASNRGHVAEAFF. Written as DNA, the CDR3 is TGCAGTGCTTCAAACAGGGGGCACGTTGCTGAAGCTTTCTTT.

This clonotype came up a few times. The CDR3: CASLRDRGNSPLHF. The CDR3 coding sequence is TGTGCCAGCTTACGGGACAGGGGTAATTCACCCCTCCACTTT. V usage is TRBV6-1 and J usage is TRBJ1-6; the match to TRBD1 covers 10 bases. With V trimmed by 8 bases and J by 6 bases, 4 bases remained unmatched. This CDR3 spans 14 amino acids. From germline, CDR1 is MNHNS and CDR2 SASEGT.

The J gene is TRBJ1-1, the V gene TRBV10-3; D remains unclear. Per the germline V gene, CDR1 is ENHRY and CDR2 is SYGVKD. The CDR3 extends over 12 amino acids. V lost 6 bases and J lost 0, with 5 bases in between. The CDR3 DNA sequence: TGTGCCATCAGCGCGGTGAACACTGAAGCTTTCTTT. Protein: CAISAVNTEAFF.

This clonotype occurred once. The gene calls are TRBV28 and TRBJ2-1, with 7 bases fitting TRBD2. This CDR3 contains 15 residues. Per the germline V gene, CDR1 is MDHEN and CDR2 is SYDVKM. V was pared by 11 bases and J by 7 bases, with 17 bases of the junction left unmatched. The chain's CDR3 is CAHSAAAGWWNEQFF. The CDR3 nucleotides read TGTGCCCACTCAGCCGCAGCGGGATGGTGGAATGAGCAGTTCTTC.

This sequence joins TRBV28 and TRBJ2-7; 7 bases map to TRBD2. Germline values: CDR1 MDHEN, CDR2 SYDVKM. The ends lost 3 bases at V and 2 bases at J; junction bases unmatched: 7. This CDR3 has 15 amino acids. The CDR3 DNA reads TGTGCCAGCAGTTTCATTGGGGGGAGGGCCTACGAGCAGTACTTC. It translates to CASSFIGGRAYEQYF.

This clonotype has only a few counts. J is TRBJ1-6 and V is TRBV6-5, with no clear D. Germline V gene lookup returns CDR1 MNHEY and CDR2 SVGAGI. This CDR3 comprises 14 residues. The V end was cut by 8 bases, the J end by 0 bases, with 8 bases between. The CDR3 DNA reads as TGTGCCAGCCACTTACGCTCCTATAATTCACCCCTCCACTTT. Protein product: CASHLRSYNSPLHF.

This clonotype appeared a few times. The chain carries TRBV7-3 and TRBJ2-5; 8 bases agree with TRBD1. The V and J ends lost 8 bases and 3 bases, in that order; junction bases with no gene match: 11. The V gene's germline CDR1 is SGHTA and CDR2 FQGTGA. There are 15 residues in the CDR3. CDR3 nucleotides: TGTGCCAGCTCCCCGGGGACAGGAATTAAAGAGACCCAGTACTTC. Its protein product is CASSPGTGIKETQYF.

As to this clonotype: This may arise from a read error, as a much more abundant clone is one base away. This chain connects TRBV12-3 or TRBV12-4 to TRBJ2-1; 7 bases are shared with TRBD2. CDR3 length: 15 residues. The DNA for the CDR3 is TGTGCCAGCAGTTTTACCGCGGGGGACTACAATGAGCAGTCCTTC. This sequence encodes CASSFTAGDYNEQSF.